Presented here are 25 T cell receptor beta chains from one specimen sequenced in a study of T cells expressing NK-cell markers (TCRdb year 2020). Library creation used 5' RACE. The data were produced on an Illumina HiSeq 2000. Through TCRdb reprocessing, the reads give one entry per CDR3 protein sequence; DNA is omitted. In this sample's table one finds 300,000 or so distinct CDR3 sequences. The ten most abundant clones make up around 3.9% of the sample. Specimen: blood T cells: a sorted CD56 or NKG2C T cell subset, CD4+ or CD8+ T cells, or bulk PBMC T cells (not recorded which). These receptors were collected from a woman aged 18 to 69 in good health.

The chain recombines TRBV30 with TRBJ2-4. CDR1 GTSNPN and CDR2 SVGIG come from the germline V gene (reference sequence). This CDR3 contains 14 residues. The CDR3: CAWSVSRSKNIQYF.

V and J are TRBV18 and TRBJ2-3; TCRdb's assignment of TRBD2 cannot be checked, as there is no DNA. CDR3 length equals 15 residues. The germline gives CDR1 KGHSH, CDR2 LQKENI. CDR3 loop: CASSRTSGATDTQYF.

The V gene is TRBV6-2 or TRBV6-3, the J gene TRBJ2-1; there is no DNA to check the TCRdb D call of TRBD2. Germline assignment: CDR1 MNHEY and CDR2 SVGEGT. There are 17 residues in the CDR3. Here the CDR3 reads CASTLRGSGLANNEQFF.

This sequence joins TRBV6-5 and TRBJ2-7; TCRdb indicates TRBD2, and absent DNA this call remains unverified. The CDR3 has 15 amino acids. In germline, CDR1 is MNHEY, CDR2 SVGAGI. The CDR3 sequence: CASSSSGRSPQRQYF.

Here the CDR3 reads CASSLRSGVGTDTQYF. The rearrangement joins TRBV7-2 to TRBJ2-3; TCRdb's D call of TRBD2 is untestable without DNA. In germline, CDR1 is SGHTA, CDR2 FQGNSA. The CDR3 spans 16 residues.

The J gene is TRBJ1-3, the V gene TRBV10-3; the D call from TCRdb, TRBD1, cannot be confirmed without DNA. The CDR3 has 15 amino acids. Germline V gives CDR1 ENHRY, CDR2 SYGVKD. CDR3 region: CAISDGQGVGNTIYF.

This sequence joins TRBV6-2 or TRBV6-3 and TRBJ2-2. CDR3 length equals 14 residues. Germline CDR1 is MNHEY and CDR2 is SVGEGT. The CDR3 reads CASILGHFTGELFF.

V gene TRBV24-1 combines with J gene TRBJ2-1; TCRdb lists TRBD1, though no DNA is available to test this call. Germline assignment: CDR1 KGHDR and CDR2 SFDVKD. This CDR3 comprises 16 residues. The CDR3 is CATSDFRDRNYNEQFF.

V is TRBV19 and J is TRBJ1-1; the D call from TCRdb, TRBD1, cannot be confirmed without DNA. The CDR3 spans 15 residues. Germline loops: CDR1 LNHDA, CDR2 SQIVND (reference sequence). CDR3 sequence reads: CASSMGTGMNTEAFF.

The chain links TRBV5-1 to TRBJ2-1; TCRdb's assignment of TRBD1 cannot be checked, as there is no DNA. The CDR3 runs to 16 residues. Germline loops: CDR1 SGHRS, CDR2 YFSETQ. CDR3 region: CASSPGRVGPGNEQFF.

The chain couples TRBV7-2 to TRBJ1-5; TCRdb picks TRBD1, but there is no DNA to check that call. Germline CDR1 is SGHTA and CDR2 is FQGNSA. This CDR3 has 13 amino acids. CDR3 sequence reads: CASSVRGNQPQHF.

The rearrangement uses TRBV4-2 and TRBJ2-5. Germline CDR1 LGHNA, CDR2 YNFKEQ. The CDR3 extends over 14 amino acids. CDR3 sequence: CASSQDRALKTQYF.

The J gene is TRBJ2-3, the V gene TRBV11-2; TCRdb lists TRBD1, though no DNA is available to test this call. CDR3 size: 15 residues. Germline V lookup: CDR1 SGHAT, CDR2 FQNNGV. CDR3 protein: CASSHAGQGMHTQCF.

V gene TRBV29-1 combines with J gene TRBJ1-3. The CDR3 spans 13 residues. Germline CDR1 and CDR2: SQVTM and ANQGSEA. The CDR3 is CSVGDGSGNTIYF.

The gene calls are TRBV6-2 or TRBV6-3 and TRBJ2-3; TCRdb picks TRBD2, but there is no DNA to check that call. This CDR3 spans 16 amino acids. Looked up from germline, CDR1 is MNHEY and CDR2 is SVGEGT. This chain's CDR3 is CASSEQGLADTDTQYF.

The chain employs TRBV4-2 and TRBJ2-3; the TCRdb call, TRBD2, lacks DNA for checking. The V gene's germline CDR1 is LGHNA and CDR2 YNFKEQ. The CDR3 is made up of 22 amino acids. CDR3: CASSQDLGRGTSGRRGTDTQYF.

The gene calls are TRBV7-2 and TRBJ1-2; TCRdb designates TRBD1, a call that cannot be tested without DNA. The CDR3 spans 13 residues. CDR1 and CDR2 (germline): SGHTA, FQGNSA. CDR3: CASSSLQGIGYTF.

This chain connects TRBV14 to TRBJ2-1; TCRdb's D call of TRBD2 is untestable without DNA. The germline V gene has CDR1 SGHDN and CDR2 FVKESK. The CDR3 consists of 15 residues. This CDR3 reads CASTPGLAGLNEQFF. Drawing the rest from reference TRBV14 and TRBJ2-1, the complete variable domain is EAGVTQFPSHSVIEKGQTVTLRCDPISGHDNLYWYRRVMGKEIKFLLHFVKESKQDESGMPNNRFLAERTGGTYSTLKVQPAELEDSGVYFCASTPGLAGLNEQFFGPGTRLTVL.

The V gene is TRBV11-2, the J gene TRBJ2-3; TCRdb's assignment of TRBD2 cannot be checked, as there is no DNA. From germline, CDR1 is SGHAT and CDR2 FQNNGV. The CDR3 contains 15 residues. CDR3 loop: CASSRSGSSTDTQYF.

This chain joins TRBV28 and TRBJ2-7. CDR3 length: 15 residues. The germline V gene has CDR1 MDHEN and CDR2 SYDVKM. CDR3: CASTLPGQGSYEQYF.

The chain links TRBV21-1 to TRBJ2-2; the D call of TRBD1 rests on TCRdb alone, since no DNA is present to check it. TRBV21-1 is recorded as a pseudogene. There are 17 residues in the CDR3. CDR3 in amino acids: CASRGTGPKTNTGELFF.

This chain connects TRBV24-1 to TRBJ2-5; TCRdb's D call of TRBD1 is untestable without DNA. Per the germline V gene, CDR1 is KGHDR and CDR2 is SFDVKD. The CDR3 spans 15 residues. CDR3 in amino acids: CATSDSRDRGQTQYF.

The CDR3 here is CSATSGTVVNTIYF. The rearrangement uses TRBV20-1 and TRBJ1-3; TCRdb outputs TRBD1, but without DNA this stays unchecked. The CDR3 consists of 14 residues. The germline CDR1 and CDR2 sequences are DFQATT and SNEGSKA (reference sequence).

The gene calls are TRBV7-8 and TRBJ1-4; TCRdb indicates TRBD1, and absent DNA this call remains unverified. Germline lookup yields CDR1 SGHVS and CDR2 FQNEAQ. This CDR3 is built from 16 residues. The CDR3 sequence: CASSPQRRGGDEKLFF.

CDR3 in amino acids: CASSQGRRNSPLHF. The genes are TRBV6-1 and TRBJ1-6; there is no DNA to check the TCRdb D call of TRBD1. Germline V CDR1 and CDR2: MNHNS, SASEGT. The CDR3 extends over 14 amino acids.